A single T cell receptor beta chain is shown here with its context. The data are from a study of Ad26.COV2.S vaccination and SARS-CoV-2 variants. Background on the study: Ad26.COV2.S, an intramuscular injection, was given once or twice 56 days apart.

Treatment here: about 20 received Ad26.COV2.S at low or high dose, single or two shots; 5 received placebo; per-sample allocation not given. Collection of the samples took place on day 63 after the first injection of vaccine or placebo. Assay used: immunoSEQ multiplex PCR; TCRdb lists only in-frame clones, some missing. The table includes approximately 460,000 clones, roughly 87% detected once. This material consisted of peripheral blood, taken in a trial of Ad26.COV2.S vaccine versus placebo. The source of this sequence is a person aged 18-60 years who received the Ad26.COV2.S COVID-19 vaccine or a placebo.

The CDR3 region is CASSQDEGRYYEQYF. In DNA form, the CDR3 reads TGCGCCAGCAGCCAAGATGAGGGACGGTACTACGAGCAGTACTTC. This chain connects TRBV4-1 to TRBJ2-7; D tentatively fits TRBD1 or TRBD2 (5 bases each). This CDR3 is 15 amino acids long. V shed 0 bases and J shed 3 bases, with 12 bases lying between them. Germline V gene sequence: CDR1 MGHRA, CDR2 YSYEKL.